This TCR beta chain was recovered during a study of T-cell memory formation after mild COVID-19. The overall study: Largely donor-specific sequence clusters came from two donors.

Findings and caveats of the study: A subset of responding clones appeared in pre-infection memory, suggesting cross-reactive memory joined.

This clonotype occurred many times. Antigen: not known. TCRalpha and TCRbeta libraries used 5'RACE with constant-segment primers and UMIs. Each CDR3 protein is one row after TCRdb ran MiXCR on the 5' RACE reads. The table has about 270,000 distinct CDR3 sequences, 16% seen once. CDR3 length equals 13 residues. Per the germline V gene, CDR1 is MGHRA and CDR2 is YSYEKL. Between the trimmed V and J ends, which lost 3 bases and 3 bases, there was a span of 9 bases. The TCR comes from a man aged 18-30 years who had mild COVID-19 (a few samples of this study predate the infection). Cell type and time point are not known. This chain links TRBV4-1 with TRBJ2-7, with a possible D match to TRBD1 (6 bases). The sample taken for sequencing was PBMCs or a T cell subset sorted from them (not recorded which). The DNA for the CDR3 is TGCGCCAGCAGCCAGGGACACAGCTACGAGCAGTACTTC. Its protein is CASSQGHSYEQYF.